The 8 T cell receptor beta chains listed next were all sequenced from one sample in a study of Tregs in tolerant kidney transplant recipients. Repertoires were generated with immunoSEQ multiplex PCR, while TCRdb's copy carries only in-frame clones and drops some. The sample includes about 94,000 clones, more than 85% of them seen just once. The specimen was CD4+ T cells from blood, collected before the transplant. The receptors shown here come from a human donor who received a combined kidney and bone marrow transplant.

This chain connects TRBV14 to TRBJ1-2; D is unresolved. V lost 3 bases and J lost 3, with 23 bases in between. CDR3 length: 18 residues. Germline V gene sequence: CDR1 SGHDN, CDR2 FVKESK. The CDR3 coding sequence is TGTGCCAGCAGCCAGAAAGGTGGGCGGGGAACCAGATACTATGGCTACACCTTC. Translation gives CASSQKGGRGTRYYGYTF.

This chain joins TRBV7-2 and TRBJ2-6; tentative D call: TRBD1 (5 bases). With 3 bases removed from V and 6 bases from J, the gap between germline ends came to 12 bases. The V gene's germline CDR1 is SGHTA and CDR2 FQGNSA. The CDR3 loop spans 15 amino acids. The chain's CDR3 is CASSLSRTKANVLTF. CDR3 sequence (DNA): TGTGCCAGCAGCTTGAGCAGGACAAAGGCCAACGTCCTGACTTTC.

The chain links TRBV19 to TRBJ1-2; D unclear. V lost 3 bases to trimming and J lost 4 bases, with 15 bases between them. CDR3 length equals 15 residues. The germline CDR1 and CDR2 sequences are LNHDA and SQIVND (reference sequence). CDR3 region: CASSISVGEGYGYTF. DNA for the CDR3: TGTGCCAGTAGTATTTCGGTGGGAGAGGGCTATGGCTACACCTTC.

The chain employs TRBV10-1 and TRBJ1-2, with D perhaps TRBD1 (5 bases). This CDR3 is built from 15 residues. Trimming took 0 bases from V and 4 from J, leaving 12 bases between them. Germline values: CDR1 WNHNN, CDR2 SYGVQD (reference sequence). CDR3 DNA: TGCGCCAGCAGTGAGTCGAAGGGTAGGGGCTATGGCTACACCTTC. This gives the protein CASSESKGRGYGYTF.

V is TRBV29-1 and J is TRBJ2-1; 9 nucleotides agree with TRBD2. CDR1 is SQVTM and CDR2 is ANQGSEA in the germline V gene. J was trimmed by 7 bases and V by 7 bases; bases with no gene match: 11. The CDR3 is made up of 14 amino acids. CDR3 nucleotide sequence: TGCAGCGCCCGAAGGGCTAGCGGGGAGAATGAGCAGTTCTTC. Protein product: CSARRASGENEQFF.

V usage is TRBV19 and J usage is TRBJ1-6, with TRBD1 matching over 10 bases. The CDR3 runs 18 residues. With 5 bases clipped from V and 8 bases from J, the junction kept 15 bases outside the gene matches. Germline V gene data show CDR1 as LNHDA and CDR2 as SQIVND (reference sequence). The CDR3 sequence: CASSARDRGVGMDSPLHF. For the CDR3, the DNA is TGTGCCAGTAGTGCAAGGGACAGGGGAGTTGGTATGGATTCACCCCTCCACTTT.

The rearrangement links TRBV4-3 to TRBJ1-6; 8 bases fit TRBD1. Germline CDR1 LGHNA, CDR2 YSLEER. The CDR3 has 16 residues. V shed 4 bases, J shed 9 bases, and the junction held 11 bases outside the gene matches. The CDR3 coding sequence is TGCGCCAGCAGCCCAACTTGGGGGACAGGTAGTTCACCCCTCCACTTT. Translated, it gives CASSPTWGTGSSPLHF.

The rearrangement links TRBV15 to TRBJ1-2; D possibly corresponds to TRBD1 (5 bases). The germline V and J ends were trimmed by 1 base and 8 bases, with 14 bases remaining between them. The CDR3 extends over 14 amino acids. Germline V CDR1 and CDR2: LNHNV, YYDKDF (reference sequence). The CDR3 coding sequence is TGTGCCACCAGCAGAGGGAGCAGGGCGTTCGGCTACACCTTC. Protein sequence: CATSRGSRAFGYTF.